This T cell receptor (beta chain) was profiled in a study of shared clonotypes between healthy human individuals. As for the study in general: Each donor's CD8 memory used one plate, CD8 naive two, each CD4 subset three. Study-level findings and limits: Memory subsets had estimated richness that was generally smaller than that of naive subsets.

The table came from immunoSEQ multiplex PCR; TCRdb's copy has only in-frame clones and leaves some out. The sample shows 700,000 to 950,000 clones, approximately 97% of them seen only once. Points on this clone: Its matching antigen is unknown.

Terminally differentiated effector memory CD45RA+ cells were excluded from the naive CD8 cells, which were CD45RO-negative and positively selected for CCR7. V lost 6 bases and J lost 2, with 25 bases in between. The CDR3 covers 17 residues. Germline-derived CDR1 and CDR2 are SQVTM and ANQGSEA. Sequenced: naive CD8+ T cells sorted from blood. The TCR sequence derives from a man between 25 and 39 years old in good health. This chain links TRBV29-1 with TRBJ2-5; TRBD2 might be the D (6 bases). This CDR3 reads CSVVGAVRGGAQETQYF. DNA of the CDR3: TGCAGCGTGGTCGGGGCTGTCCGGGGAGGCGCACAAGAGACCCAGTACTTC.